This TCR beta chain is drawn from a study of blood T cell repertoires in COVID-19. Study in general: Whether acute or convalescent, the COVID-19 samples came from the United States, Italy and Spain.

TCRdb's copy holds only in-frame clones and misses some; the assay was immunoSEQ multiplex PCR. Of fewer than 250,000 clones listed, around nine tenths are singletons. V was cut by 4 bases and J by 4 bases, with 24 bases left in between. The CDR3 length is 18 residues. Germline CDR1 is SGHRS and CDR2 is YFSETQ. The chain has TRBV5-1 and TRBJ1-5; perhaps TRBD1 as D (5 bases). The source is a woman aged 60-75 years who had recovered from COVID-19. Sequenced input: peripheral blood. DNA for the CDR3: TGCGCCAGCAGCCAAGACATTTTCAGGGTTCTTAGGAATCAGCCCCAGCATTTT. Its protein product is CASSQDIFRVLRNQPQHF.